The entry below describes one T cell receptor beta chain. The antigen is undetermined. One entry per CDR3 protein, called by TCRdb with MiXCR from the 5' RACE reads. This table has 300,000 to 400,000 distinct CDR3 sequences, approximately 12% appearing once. This sample is part of a study of T cells after yellow fever vaccination. Study observations and caveats: Abundant bulk-population clonotypes could contaminate the FACS-sorted repertoires. Reappearance after the booster was observed for most primary-vaccination clones (around 96% CD4, over 70% CD8).

This CDR3 spans 16 amino acids. V lost 3 bases, J lost 4 bases, and 18 bases lay in between. The starting material was CD4+ T cells sorted from PBMCs, obtained 15 days after the yellow fever booster vaccination. This TCR derives from a man younger than 30 who received the YFV17D yellow fever vaccine. The chain is built from TRBV12-3 or TRBV12-4 and TRBJ1-1, with a weak D call TRBD1 (5 bases). The CDR3 loop is CASSFSLGQGTTEAFF. CDR3 nucleotide sequence: TGTGCCAGCAGTTTTTCCTTGGGGCAGGGAACCACTGAAGCTTTCTTT.